This T cell receptor beta chain was obtained from a study of CD8 T cells in Susac syndrome. Study outcomes and limitations: The study recognized that the number of individuals in its TCR sequencing and HLA analysis was relatively small.

From blood CD8+ and CD4+ T cells, TCR beta sequences were generated. Bulk CD8+ and CD4+ cells came from magnetic negative isolation; CD8+ TEMRA by FACS. A quantity of about 0.5 to 1 ug RNA underwent reverse transcription using random hexamers. Amplification of TCR beta CDR3 spanned 54 Vbeta and 13 Jbeta via immunoSEQ multiplex PCR. TCRdb fed the immunoSEQ multiplex PCR reads into MiXCR, producing one record per CDR3 protein. This sample has tens of thousands of distinct CDR3 sequences; 94% occur once, and the top ten carry roughly 0.27%. This clonotype was seen a handful of times. Antigen unknown. CDR3 length equals 13 residues. Trimming cost V 3 bases and J 8 bases, with 11 bases left between them. Germline CDR1 MNHEY, CDR2 SMNVEV (reference sequence).

What was sequenced was CD8+ T cells from PBMCs. The V call is TRBV27, the J call TRBJ2-1, with D tentatively TRBD1 or TRBD2 (6 bases each). The clonotype originates from a human donor in good health. CDR3 coding DNA: TGTGCCAGCAGTTTTTACGGGGGCGATGAGCAGTTCTTC. Translating it yields CASSFYGGDEQFF.